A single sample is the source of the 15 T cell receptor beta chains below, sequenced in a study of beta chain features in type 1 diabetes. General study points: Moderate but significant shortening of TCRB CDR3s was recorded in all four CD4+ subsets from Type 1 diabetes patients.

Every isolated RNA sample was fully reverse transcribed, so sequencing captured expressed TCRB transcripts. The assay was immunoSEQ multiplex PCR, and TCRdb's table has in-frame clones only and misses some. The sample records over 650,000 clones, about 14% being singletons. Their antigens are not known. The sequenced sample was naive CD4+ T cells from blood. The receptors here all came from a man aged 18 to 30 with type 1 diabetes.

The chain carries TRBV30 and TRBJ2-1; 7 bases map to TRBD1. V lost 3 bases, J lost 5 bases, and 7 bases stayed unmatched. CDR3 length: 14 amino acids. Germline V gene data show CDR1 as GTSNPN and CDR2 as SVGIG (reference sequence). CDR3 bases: TGTGCCTGGAGGAGGGGGCCCCGGGACAATGAGCAGTTCTTC. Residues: CAWRRGPRDNEQFF.

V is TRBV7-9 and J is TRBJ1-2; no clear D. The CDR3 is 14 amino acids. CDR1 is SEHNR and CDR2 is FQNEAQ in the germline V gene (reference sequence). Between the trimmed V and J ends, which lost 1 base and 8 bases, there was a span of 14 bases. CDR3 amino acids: CASSLGSVVRGYTF. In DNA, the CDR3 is TGTGCCAGCAGCTTAGGGTCTGTGGTAAGGGGCTACACCTTC. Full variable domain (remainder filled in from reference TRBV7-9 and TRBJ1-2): DTGVSQNPRHKITKRGQNVTFRCDPISEHNRLYWYRQTLGQGPEFLTYFQNEAQLEKSRLLSDRFSAERPKGSFSTLEIQRTEQGDSAMYLCASSLGSVVRGYTFGSGTRLTVV.

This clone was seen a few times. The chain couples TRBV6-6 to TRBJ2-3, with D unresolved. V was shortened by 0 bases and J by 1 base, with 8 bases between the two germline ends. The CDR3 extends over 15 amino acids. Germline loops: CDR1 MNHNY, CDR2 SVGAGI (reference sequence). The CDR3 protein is CASSYSSQGTDTQYF. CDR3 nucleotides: TGTGCCAGCAGTTACTCGAGTCAGGGCACAGATACGCAGTATTTT.

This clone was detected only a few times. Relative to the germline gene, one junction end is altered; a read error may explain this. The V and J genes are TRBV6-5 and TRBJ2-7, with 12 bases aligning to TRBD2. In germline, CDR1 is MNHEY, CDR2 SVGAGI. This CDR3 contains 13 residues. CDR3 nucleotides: TGTGCCAGCAGACCCGGACTAGCGGGGCGCGCCCACTTC. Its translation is CASRPGLAGRAHF.

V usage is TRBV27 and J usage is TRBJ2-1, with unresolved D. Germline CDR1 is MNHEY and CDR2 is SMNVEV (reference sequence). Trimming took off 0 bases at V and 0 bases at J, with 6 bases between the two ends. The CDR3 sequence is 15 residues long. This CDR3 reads CASSLSYGSYNEQFF. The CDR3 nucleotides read TGTGCCAGCAGTTTATCGTATGGCTCCTACAATGAGCAGTTCTTC.

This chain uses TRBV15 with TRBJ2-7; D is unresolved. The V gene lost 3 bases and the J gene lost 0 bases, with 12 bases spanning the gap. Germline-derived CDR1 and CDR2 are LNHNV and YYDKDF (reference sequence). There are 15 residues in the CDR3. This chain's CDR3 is CATSSPAGGSYEQYF. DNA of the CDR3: TGTGCCACCAGCAGCCCCGCAGGCGGCTCCTACGAGCAGTACTTC.

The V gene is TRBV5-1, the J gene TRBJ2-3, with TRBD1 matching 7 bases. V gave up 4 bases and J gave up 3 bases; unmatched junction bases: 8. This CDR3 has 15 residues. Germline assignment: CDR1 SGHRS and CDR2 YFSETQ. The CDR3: CASSRKRGRTDTQYF. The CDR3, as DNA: TGCGCCAGCAGCCGAAAGAGGGGGCGTACAGATACGCAGTATTTT.

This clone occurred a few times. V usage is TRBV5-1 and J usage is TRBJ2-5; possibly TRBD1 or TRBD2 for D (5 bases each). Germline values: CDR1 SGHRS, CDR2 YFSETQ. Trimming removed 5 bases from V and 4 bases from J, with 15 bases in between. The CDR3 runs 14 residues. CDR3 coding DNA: TGCGCCAGCAGTGCGGCAGGGACCAGAGAGACCCAGTACTTC. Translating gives CASSAAGTRETQYF.

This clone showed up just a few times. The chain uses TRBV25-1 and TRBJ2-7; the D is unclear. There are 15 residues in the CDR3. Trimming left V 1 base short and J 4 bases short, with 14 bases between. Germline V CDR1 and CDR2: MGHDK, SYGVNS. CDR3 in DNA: TGTGCCAGCAGTGAATTAGGGCAGAGTACGTACGAGCAGTACTTC. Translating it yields CASSELGQSTYEQYF.

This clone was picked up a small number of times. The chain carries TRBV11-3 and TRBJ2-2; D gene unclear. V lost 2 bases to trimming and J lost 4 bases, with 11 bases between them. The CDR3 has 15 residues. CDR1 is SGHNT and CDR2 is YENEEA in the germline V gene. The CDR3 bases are TGTGCCAGCAGCTTAACGATAGTCAGCACCGGGGAGCTGTTTTTT. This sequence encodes CASSLTIVSTGELFF. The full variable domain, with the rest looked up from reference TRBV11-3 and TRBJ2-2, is EAGVVQSPRYKIIEKKQPVAFWCNPISGHNTLYWYLQNLGQGPELLIRYENEEAVDDSQLPKDRFSAERLKGVDSTLKIQPAELGDSAVYLCASSLTIVSTGELFFGEGSRLTVL.

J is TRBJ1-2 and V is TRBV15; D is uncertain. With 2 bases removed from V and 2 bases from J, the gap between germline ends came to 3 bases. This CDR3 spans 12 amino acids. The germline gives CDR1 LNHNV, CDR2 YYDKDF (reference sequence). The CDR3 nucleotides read TGTGCCACCAGCAGAACAAACTATGGCTACACCTTC. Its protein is CATSRTNYGYTF. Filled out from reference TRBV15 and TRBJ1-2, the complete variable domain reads DAMVIQNPRYQVTQFGKPVTLSCSQTLNHNVMYWYQQKSSQAPKLLFHYYDKDFNNEADTPDNFQSRRPNTSFCFLDIRSPGLGDTAMYLCATSRTNYGYTFGSGTRLTVV.

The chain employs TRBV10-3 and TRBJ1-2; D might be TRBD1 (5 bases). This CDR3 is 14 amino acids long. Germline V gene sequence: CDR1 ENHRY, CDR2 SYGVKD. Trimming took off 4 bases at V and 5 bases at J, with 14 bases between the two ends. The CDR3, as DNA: TGTGCCATCAGTGCGGGGGGAAGTGATTATGGCTACACCTTC. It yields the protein CAISAGGSDYGYTF.

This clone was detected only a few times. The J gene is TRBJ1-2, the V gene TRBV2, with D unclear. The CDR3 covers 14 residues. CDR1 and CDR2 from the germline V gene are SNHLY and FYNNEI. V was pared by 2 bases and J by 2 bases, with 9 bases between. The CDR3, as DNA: TGTGCCAGCAGTGAAAGTGGGAGAAACTATGGCTACACCTTC. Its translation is CASSESGRNYGYTF.

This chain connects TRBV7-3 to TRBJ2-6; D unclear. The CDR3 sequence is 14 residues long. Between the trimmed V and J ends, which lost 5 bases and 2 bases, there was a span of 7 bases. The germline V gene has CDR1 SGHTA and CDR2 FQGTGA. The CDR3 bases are TGTGCCAGCAGCCCTACACCTGGGGCCAACGTCCTGACTTTC. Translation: CASSPTPGANVLTF.

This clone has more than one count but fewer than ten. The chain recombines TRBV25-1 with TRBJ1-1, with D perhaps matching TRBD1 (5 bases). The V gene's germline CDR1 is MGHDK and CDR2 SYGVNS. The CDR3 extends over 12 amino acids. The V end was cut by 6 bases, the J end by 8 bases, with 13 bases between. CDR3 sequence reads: CASRVTALEAFF. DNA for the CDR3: TGTGCCAGCAGGGTGACAGCCTTAGAAGCTTTCTTT.